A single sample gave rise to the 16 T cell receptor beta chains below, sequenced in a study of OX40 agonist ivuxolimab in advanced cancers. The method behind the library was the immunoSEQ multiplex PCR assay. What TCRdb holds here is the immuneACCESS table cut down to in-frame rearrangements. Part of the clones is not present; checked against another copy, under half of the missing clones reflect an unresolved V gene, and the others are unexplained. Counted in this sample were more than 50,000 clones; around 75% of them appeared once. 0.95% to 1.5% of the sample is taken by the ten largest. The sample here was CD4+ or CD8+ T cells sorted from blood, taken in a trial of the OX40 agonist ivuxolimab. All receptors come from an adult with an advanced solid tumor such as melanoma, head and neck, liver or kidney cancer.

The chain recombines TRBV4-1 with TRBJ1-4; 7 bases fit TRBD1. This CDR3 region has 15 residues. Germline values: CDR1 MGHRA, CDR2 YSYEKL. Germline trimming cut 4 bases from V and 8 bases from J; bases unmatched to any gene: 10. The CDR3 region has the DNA TGCGCCAGCAGCCGCCCACAGGGGCGCGACGAAAAACTGTTTTTT. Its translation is CASSRPQGRDEKLFF.

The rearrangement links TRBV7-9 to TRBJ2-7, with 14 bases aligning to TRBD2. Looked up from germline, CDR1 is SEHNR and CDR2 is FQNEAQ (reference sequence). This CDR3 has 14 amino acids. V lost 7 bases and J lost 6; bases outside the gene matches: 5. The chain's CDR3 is CASMGLAGVGEQYF. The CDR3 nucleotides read TGTGCCAGCATGGGACTAGCGGGAGTAGGCGAGCAGTACTTC.

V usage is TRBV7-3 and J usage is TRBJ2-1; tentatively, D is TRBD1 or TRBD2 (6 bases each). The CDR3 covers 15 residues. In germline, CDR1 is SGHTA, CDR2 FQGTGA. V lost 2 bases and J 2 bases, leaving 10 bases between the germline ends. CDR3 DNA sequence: TGTGCCAGCAGCTTAGAGGGGGGTCCCTACAATGAGCAGTTCTTC. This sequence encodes CASSLEGGPYNEQFF.

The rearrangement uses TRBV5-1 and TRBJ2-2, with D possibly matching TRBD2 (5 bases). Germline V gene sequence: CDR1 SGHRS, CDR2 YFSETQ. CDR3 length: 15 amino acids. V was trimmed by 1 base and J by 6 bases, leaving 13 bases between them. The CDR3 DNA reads TGCGCCAGCAGCTTGCTAGCTGAACGGGCCGGGGAGCTGTTTTTT. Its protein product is CASSLLAERAGELFF. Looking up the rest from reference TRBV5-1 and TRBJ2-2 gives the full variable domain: KAGVTQTPRYLIKTRGQQVTLSCSPISGHRSVSWYQQTPGQGLQFLFEYFSETQRNKGNFPGRFSGRQFSNSRSEMNVSTLELGDSALYLCASSLLAERAGELFFGEGSRLTVL.

CDR3 amino acids: CASSLAFTGELFF. In nucleotides, the CDR3 is TGTGCCAGCAGCCTGGCCTTTACCGGGGAGCTGTTTTTT. This chain uses TRBV7-3 with TRBJ2-2; D uncertain. CDR1 SGHTA and CDR2 FQGTGA come from the germline V gene. The V end lost 5 bases, the J end lost 5 bases, and 9 bases lay between the germline ends. The CDR3 extends over 13 amino acids.

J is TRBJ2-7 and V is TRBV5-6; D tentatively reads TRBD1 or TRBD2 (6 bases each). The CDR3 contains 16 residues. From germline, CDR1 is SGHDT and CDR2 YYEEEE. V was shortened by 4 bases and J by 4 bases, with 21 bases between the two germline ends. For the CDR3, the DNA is TGTGCCAGCAGCCCGTTTTGGGGGGCTCTGAATTACGAGCAGTACTTC. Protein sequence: CASSPFWGALNYEQYF.

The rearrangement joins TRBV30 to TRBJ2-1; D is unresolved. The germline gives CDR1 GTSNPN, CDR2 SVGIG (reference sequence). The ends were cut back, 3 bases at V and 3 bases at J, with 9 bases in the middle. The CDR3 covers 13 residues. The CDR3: CAWSRGNYNEQFF. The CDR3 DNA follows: TGTGCCTGGAGCCGCGGAAACTACAATGAGCAGTTCTTC.

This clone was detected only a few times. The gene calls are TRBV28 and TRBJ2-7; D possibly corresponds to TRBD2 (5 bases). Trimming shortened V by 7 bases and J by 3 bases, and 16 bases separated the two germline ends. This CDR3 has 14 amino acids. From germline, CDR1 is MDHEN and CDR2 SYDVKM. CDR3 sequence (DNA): TGTGCCAGCAATCAATTCGGCGGACTCTACGAGCAGTACTTC. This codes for CASNQFGGLYEQYF.

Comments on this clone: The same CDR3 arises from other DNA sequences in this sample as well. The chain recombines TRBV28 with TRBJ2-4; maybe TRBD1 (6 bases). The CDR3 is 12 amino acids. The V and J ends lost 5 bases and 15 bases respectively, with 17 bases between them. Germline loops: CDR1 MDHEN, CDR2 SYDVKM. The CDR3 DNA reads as TGTGCCAGCAGTCGCCCAGGACAGCGGCTGTACTTC. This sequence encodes CASSRPGQRLYF.

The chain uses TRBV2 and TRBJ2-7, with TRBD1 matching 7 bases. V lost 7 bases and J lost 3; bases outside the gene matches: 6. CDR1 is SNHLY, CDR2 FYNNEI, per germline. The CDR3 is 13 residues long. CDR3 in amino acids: CASTQGEYYEQYF. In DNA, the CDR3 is TGTGCCAGCACGCAGGGGGAATACTACGAGCAGTACTTC.

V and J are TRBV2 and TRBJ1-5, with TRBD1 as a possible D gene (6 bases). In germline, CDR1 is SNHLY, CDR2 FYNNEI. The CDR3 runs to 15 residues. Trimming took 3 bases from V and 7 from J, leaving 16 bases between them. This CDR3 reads CASSESRQGRQPQHF. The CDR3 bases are TGTGCCAGCAGTGAGAGTAGGCAGGGGAGACAGCCCCAGCATTTT. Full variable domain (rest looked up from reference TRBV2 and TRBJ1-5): EPEVTQTPSHQVTQMGQEVILRCVPISNHLYFYWYRQILGQKVEFLVSFYNNEISEKSEIFDDQFSVERPDGSNFTLKIRSTKLEDSAMYFCASSESRQGRQPQHFGDGTRLSIL.

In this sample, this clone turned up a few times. CDR3 region: CASSTTGEAFF. The CDR3 region has the DNA TGTGCCAGCAGTACCACAGGGGAAGCTTTCTTT. The rearrangement joins TRBV6-6 to TRBJ1-1, with D tentatively TRBD1 (6 bases). With 5 bases removed from V and 8 bases from J, the gap between germline ends came to 9 bases. CDR3 size: 11 residues. Germline V gene lookup returns CDR1 MNHNY and CDR2 SVGAGI (reference sequence).

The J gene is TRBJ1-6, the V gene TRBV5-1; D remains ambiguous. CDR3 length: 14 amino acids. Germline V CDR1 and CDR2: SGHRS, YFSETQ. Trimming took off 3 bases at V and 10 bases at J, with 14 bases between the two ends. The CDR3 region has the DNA TGCGCCAGCAGCTCGGACCCCGTCCGCTCACCCCTCCACTTT. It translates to CASSSDPVRSPLHF.

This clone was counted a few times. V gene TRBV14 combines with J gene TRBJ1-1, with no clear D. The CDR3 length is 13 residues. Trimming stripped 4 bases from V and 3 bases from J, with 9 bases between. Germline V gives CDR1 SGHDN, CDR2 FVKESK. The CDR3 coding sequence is TGTGCCAGCAGCCGGACGGAGGACACTGAAGCTTTCTTT. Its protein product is CASSRTEDTEAFF.

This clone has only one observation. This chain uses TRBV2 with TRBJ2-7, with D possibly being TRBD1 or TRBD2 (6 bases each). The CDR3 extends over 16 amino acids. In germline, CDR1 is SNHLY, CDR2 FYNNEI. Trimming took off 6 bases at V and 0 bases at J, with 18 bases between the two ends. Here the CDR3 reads CASSALEGGSSYEQYF. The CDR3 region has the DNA TGTGCCAGCAGCGCCCTTGAGGGGGGCTCCTCCTACGAGCAGTACTTC.

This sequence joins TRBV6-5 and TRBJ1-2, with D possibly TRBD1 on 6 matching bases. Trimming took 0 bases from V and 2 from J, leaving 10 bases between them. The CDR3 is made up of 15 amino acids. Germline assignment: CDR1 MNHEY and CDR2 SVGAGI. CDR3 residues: CASSYSPGVNYGYTF. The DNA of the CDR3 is TGTGCCAGCAGTTACTCCCCAGGGGTCAACTATGGCTACACCTTC.